The T cell receptor (beta chain) described here comes from a study of shared clonotypes between healthy human individuals. General study results and limits: Though the depth was large, rarefaction showed that sorted-subset sequencing was incomplete. The represented genetic and exposure-history diversity was limited by the small number of donors.

Under the authors' procedure: Junction-only sequences without quality scores were provided by ImmunoSEQ, so filtering was different. Libraries were prepared by immunoSEQ multiplex PCR; TCRdb keeps only in-frame clonotypes and omits some of them. The D gene and trimming were derived from the DNA, and the V and J assignments and clone size from that table. The sample gives about a million clones, about 80% of which show up once; approximately 1.5% is in the top ten. The CDR3 length is 15 residues. Looked up from germline, CDR1 is MDHEN and CDR2 is SYDVKM. Unmatched junction bases numbered 15, after V lost 6 bases and J lost 11 bases. About this clone: As yet, its antigen is unknown.

This chain joins TRBV28 and TRBJ2-1, with TRBD2 matching over 8 bases. This sequence was found in a man aged 18 to 29 in good health. Sequences were obtained from memory CD4+ T cells sorted from blood. Subset in this sample: CD45RA-negative fraction. CDR3 protein: CASSKTGTRGYKQFF. CDR3 DNA: TGTGCCAGCAGCAAAACCGGGACTAGAGGGTATAAGCAGTTCTTC.